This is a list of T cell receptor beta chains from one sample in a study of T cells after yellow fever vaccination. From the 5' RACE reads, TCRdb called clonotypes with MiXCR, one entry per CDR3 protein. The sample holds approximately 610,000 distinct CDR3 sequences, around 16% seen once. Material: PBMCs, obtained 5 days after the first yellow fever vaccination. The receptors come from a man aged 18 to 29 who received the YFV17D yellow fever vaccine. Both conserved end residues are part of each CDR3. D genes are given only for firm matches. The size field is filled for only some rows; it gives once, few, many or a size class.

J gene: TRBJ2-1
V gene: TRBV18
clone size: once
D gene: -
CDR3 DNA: TGTGCCAGCTCACCACCAAACAATGAGCAGTTCTTC
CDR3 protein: CASSPPNNEQFF

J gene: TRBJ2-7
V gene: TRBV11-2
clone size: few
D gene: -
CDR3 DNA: TGTGCCAGCAGCTTACCTAGCATCCACGAGCAGTACTTC
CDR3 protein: CASSLPSIHEQYF

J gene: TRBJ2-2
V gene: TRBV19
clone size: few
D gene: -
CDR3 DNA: TGTGCCAGTAGTACCGGGGCCACCGGGGAGCTGTTTTTT
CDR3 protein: CASSTGATGELFF

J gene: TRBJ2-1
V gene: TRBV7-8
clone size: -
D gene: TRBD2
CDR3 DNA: TGTGCCAGCAGCTTAGAGGGCGGGGGGGCCTTTCGGGAGCAGTTCTTC
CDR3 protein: CASSLEGGGAFREQFF

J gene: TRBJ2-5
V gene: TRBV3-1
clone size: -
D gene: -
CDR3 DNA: TGTGCCAGCAGCGCCGCAGGGGCCGAGACCCAGTACTTC
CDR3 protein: CASSAAGAETQYF

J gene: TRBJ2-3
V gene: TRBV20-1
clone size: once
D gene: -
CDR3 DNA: TGCAGTGCACTAATTAGAAGCACAGATACGCAGTATTTT
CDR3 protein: CSALIRSTDTQYF

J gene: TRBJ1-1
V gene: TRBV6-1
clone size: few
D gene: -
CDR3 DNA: TGTGCCAGCAGTGATATGGGGGGCACTGAAGCTTTCTTT
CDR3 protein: CASSDMGGTEAFF

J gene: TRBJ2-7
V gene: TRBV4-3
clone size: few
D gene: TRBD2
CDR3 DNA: TGCGCCAGCAGCCCGGGCGGGGGGGACTACGAGCAGTACTTC
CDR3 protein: CASSPGGGDYEQYF

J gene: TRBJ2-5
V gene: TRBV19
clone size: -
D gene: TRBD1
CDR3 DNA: TGTGCCACCTCGACAGGGGTTAAAGAGACCCAGTACTTC
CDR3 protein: CATSTGVKETQYF

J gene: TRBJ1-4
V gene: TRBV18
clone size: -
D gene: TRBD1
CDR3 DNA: TGTGCCAGCTCACTCAATCGACAGGGGCCAGCGACTAATGAAAAACTGTTTTTT
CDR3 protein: CASSLNRQGPATNEKLFF

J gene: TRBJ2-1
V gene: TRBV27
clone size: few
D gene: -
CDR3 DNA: TGTGCCAGCAGTTTAGACCGACAGGCCCCCCTTAAGTTCTTC
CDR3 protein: CASSLDRQAPLKFF

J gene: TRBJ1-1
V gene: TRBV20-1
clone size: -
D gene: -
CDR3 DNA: TGCAGTGCTAGTAATAAGGGGGGGGAGAACACTGAAGCTTTCTTT
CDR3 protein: CSASNKGGENTEAFF

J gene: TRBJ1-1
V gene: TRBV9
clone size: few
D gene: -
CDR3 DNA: TGTGCCAGCAGCGTAGGAAGTCAGGCAGAGAACACTGAAGCTTTCTTT
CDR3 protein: CASSVGSQAENTEAFF

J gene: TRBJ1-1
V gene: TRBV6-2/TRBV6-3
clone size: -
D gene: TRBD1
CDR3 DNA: TGTGCCAGCGAAGACAGGGAGTCGCCTGAAGCTTTCTTT
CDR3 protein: CASEDRESPEAFF

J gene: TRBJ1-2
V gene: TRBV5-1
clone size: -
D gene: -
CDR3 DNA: TGCGCCAGCAGCCCGGAAGGGGGGCCGAGTGGCTACACCTTC
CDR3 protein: CASSPEGGPSGYTF

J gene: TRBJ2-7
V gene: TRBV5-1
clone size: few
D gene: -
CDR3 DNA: TGCGCCAGCAGCCCAACTCCACCCAACTACGAGCAGTACTTC
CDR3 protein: CASSPTPPNYEQYF

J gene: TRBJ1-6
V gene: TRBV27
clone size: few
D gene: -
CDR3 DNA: TGTGCCAGCACTGTCGGTGGGGGAGAGGGGAGTTCACCCCTCCACTTT
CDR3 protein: CASTVGGGEGSSPLHF

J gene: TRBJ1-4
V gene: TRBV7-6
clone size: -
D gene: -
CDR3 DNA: TGTGCCAGCAGCTTAGACTACCTTAATGAAAAACTGTTTTTT
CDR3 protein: CASSLDYLNEKLFF